The rows below give T cell receptor beta chains drawn from one sample of a study of blood T cell repertoires in COVID-19. The data were produced by immunoSEQ multiplex PCR, yet TCRdb's version contains in-frame clones alone and is incomplete. The top ten hold less than 20% of the sample, which has around 270,000 clones, around 81% seen once. The specimen was peripheral blood. The source of these receptors is a person aged 65 to 79 with COVID-19, enrolled during active disease. The CDR3 runs from the conserved cysteine through the conserved F or W. A D gene is named only where the DNA matches it firmly. Expanded clones are given a class, and other clones once, few, many or no size at all.

v_call	clone_size	j_call	d_call	cdr3_nt	cdr3_aa
TRBV5-1	.	TRBJ2-1	.	TGCGCCAGCAGCTTGGAAACAACCAATGAGCAGTTCTTC	CASSLETTNEQFF
TRBV7-2	.	TRBJ1-5	TRBD1	TGTGCCAGCAGCTTGTCACAGGGGGCTGCGGGTCAGCCCCAGCATTTT	CASSLSQGAAGQPQHF
TRBV27	.	TRBJ2-3	.	TGTGCCAGCAGTCCAATTGTCAGGGCCCTCTCTCTCACAGATACGCAGTATTTT	CASSPIVRALSLTDTQYF
TRBV9	few	TRBJ2-2	TRBD2	TGTGCCAGCACCTTCTTAGCGGGAGAACTCCCCGGGGAGCTGTTTTTT	CASTFLAGELPGELFF
TRBV29-1	.	TRBJ2-7	.	TGCAGCGTTGTTCGTCCTAACCACGAGCAGTACTTC	CSVVRPNHEQYF
TRBV30	once	TRBJ2-1	TRBD1	TGTGCCTGGAGACAGGGGAGAGACAATGAGCAGTTCTTC	CAWRQGRDNEQFF
TRBV5-4	.	TRBJ1-2	.	TGTGCCAGCCGACCCGACAGGTATGCTAACTATGGCTACACCTTC	CASRPDRYANYGYTF
TRBV6-4	.	TRBJ1-2	TRBD1	TGTGCCAGCAGTGAAAGGGGGCCTAACTATGGCTACACCTTC	CASSERGPNYGYTF
TRBV7-9	once	TRBJ2-3	TRBD1	TGTGCCAGCAGACCTTACAGGGGGGTGGGCACAGATACGCAGTATTTT	CASRPYRGVGTDTQYF
TRBV19	.	TRBJ1-2	.	TGTGCCAGTGGACAGTTGTGGGATGGCTACACCTTC	CASGQLWDGYTF
TRBV20-1	.	TRBJ2-5	.	TGCAGTGCTAGGGGAGTTGAGACCCAGTACTTC	CSARGVETQYF
TRBV7-9	.	TRBJ2-2	.	TGTGCCAGCAGCTTAACTCAGGGTCCGGCCGGGGAGCTGTTTTTT	CASSLTQGPAGELFF
TRBV28	.	TRBJ1-2	.	TGTGCCACCCTTCTTGGGGGGAGGGACTATGGCTACACCTTC	CATLLGGRDYGYTF
TRBV9	.	TRBJ2-4	.	TGTGCCAGCAGCGCAGGCGGACAGCGATTAGCCAAAAACATTCAGTACTTC	CASSAGGQRLAKNIQYF
TRBV6-2/TRBV6-3	.	TRBJ1-5	.	TGTGCCAGCAGCGGGGGGGTCGGGTTGACCCAGCATTTT	CASSGGVGLTQHF
TRBV6-2/TRBV6-3	many	TRBJ1-2	.	TGTGCCAGCAGTTACTCATCGGGGTTTGGCTACACCTTC	CASSYSSGFGYTF
TRBV7-8	.	TRBJ1-2	.	TGTGCCAGCAGCTTAACTGGGACTACGGGAGATGGCTACACCTTC	CASSLTGTTGDGYTF
TRBV4-1	.	TRBJ2-5	TRBD1	TGCGCCAGCAGCCAAACAGACAGGGTTCGGGTGGAGACCCAGTACTTC	CASSQTDRVRVETQYF
TRBV15	few	TRBJ1-1	TRBD1	TGTGCCACCAGCAGCACGGACAGGGAGTACACTGAAGCTTTCTTT	CATSSTDREYTEAFF
TRBV14	.	TRBJ2-3	.	TGTGCCAGCAGCCAAGTTGCCGGGAGTAATGGGATTGCGCAGTATTTT	CASSQVAGSNGIAQYF
TRBV27	.	TRBJ1-5	.	TGTGCCAGCAGACCAACCGGGGGATATCAGCCCCAGCATTTT	CASRPTGGYQPQHF
TRBV4-1	once	TRBJ2-5	.	TGCGCCAGCAGCCTAGGGGGAAAAGAGACCCAGTACTTC	CASSLGGKETQYF
TRBV9	.	TRBJ2-7	TRBD1	TGTGCCAGCAGCGGGACAGGTAGCTTCTTCGAGCAGTACTTC	CASSGTGSFFEQYF
TRBV15	many	TRBJ1-2	TRBD1	TGTGCCACCAGCAGAGGGGACAGAAATGGCTACACCTTC	CATSRGDRNGYTF
TRBV12-3/TRBV12-4	.	TRBJ1-2	.	TGTGCCAGCAGACTACGGGAAAACTATGGCTACACCTTC	CASRLRENYGYTF
TRBV24-1	.	TRBJ1-5	.	TGTGCCACCAGTGGCGGCAGGGCAGGTAGCAATCAGCCCCAGCATTTT	CATSGGRAGSNQPQHF
TRBV19	.	TRBJ2-5	TRBD2	TGTGCCAGTAGTATCTCGGTAACGAACACGGGGGGGACCCAGTACTTC	CASSISVTNTGGTQYF
TRBV18	.	TRBJ2-7	TRBD2	TGTGCCAGCTCACCACGGACTAGCGGGACCTACGAGCAGTACTTC	CASSPRTSGTYEQYF
TRBV6-1	.	TRBJ1-5	.	TGTGCCAGCAGTGAACCTCTAAATCAGCCCCAGCATTTT	CASSEPLNQPQHF
TRBV3-1/TRBV3-2	.	TRBJ2-3	.	TGTGCCAGCAGCCAAGATCCGGGGACTAGCACAGATACGCAGTATTTT	CASSQDPGTSTDTQYF
TRBV4-1	.	TRBJ1-1	.	TGCGCCAGCAGAGCCTCCGGGGGACTTATTCCCAACACTGAAGCTTTCTTT	CASRASGGLIPNTEAFF
TRBV11-3	.	TRBJ1-3	.	TGTGCCAGCTCAATCTATTGGGGAAACACCATATATTTT	CASSIYWGNTIYF
TRBV2	.	TRBJ1-4	.	TGTGCCAGCAGTGAAGCGGTTACAGGGTACTATGAAAAACTGTTTTTT	CASSEAVTGYYEKLFF
TRBV5-5	.	TRBJ2-4	TRBD1	TGTGCCAGCAGCTTGGTACAGGGGGTCAACATTCAGTACTTC	CASSLVQGVNIQYF
TRBV6-4	.	TRBJ1-5	.	TGTGCCAGTAGAACAGGTGGCCCGAATCAGCCCCAGCATTTT	CASRTGGPNQPQHF
TRBV7-2	.	TRBJ1-6	.	TGTGCCAGCAGCCCGCTGACAGGAGTAAATTCACCCCTCCACTTT	CASSPLTGVNSPLHF
TRBV15	.	TRBJ1-5	.	TGTGCCACCAGCAGAGATCGATCAGGTTCTCGCAATCAGCCCCAGCATTTT	CATSRDRSGSRNQPQHF
TRBV9	.	TRBJ2-2	TRBD2	TGTGCCAGCAGCGTCACCGTGGCTAGCGGGAGCTTTGAAACCGGGGAGCTGTTTTTT	CASSVTVASGSFETGELFF
TRBV5-1	once	TRBJ1-2	.	TGCGCCAGCAGCTTAGCGACAGCTAACTATGGCTACACCTTC	CASSLATANYGYTF
TRBV6-5	.	TRBJ2-2	.	TGTGCCAGCAGTATACCGGGCACCGGGGAGCTGTTTTTT	CASSIPGTGELFF
TRBV7-3	.	TRBJ1-1	.	TGTGCCAGCAGCTTAAATCAGAACACTGAAGCTTTCTTT	CASSLNQNTEAFF
TRBV11-2	.	TRBJ1-3	.	TGTGCCAGCACCCCTTCGCCAGTCTCTGGAAACACCATATATTTT	CASTPSPVSGNTIYF
TRBV5-8	.	TRBJ1-1	.	TGTGCCAGCAGCTTGAGTGCGACATCTGAAGCTTTCTTT	CASSLSATSEAFF
TRBV7-2	once	TRBJ2-1	.	TGTGCCAGCAGCCTCAGCGGCCGTTACAATGAGCAGTTCTTC	CASSLSGRYNEQFF
TRBV12-3/TRBV12-4	.	TRBJ2-2	.	TGTGCCAGCAGCCGCGTTATGGGGGAGCTGTTTTTT	CASSRVMGELFF
TRBV6-1	once	TRBJ2-7	.	TGTGCCAGCAGTGAATCGGGGGCGGGAGCTCTCGAGCAGTACTTC	CASSESGAGALEQYF
TRBV15	.	TRBJ1-2	.	TGTGCCACCAGTCGGGAGCAGGGAACTAACTATGGCTACACCTTC	CATSREQGTNYGYTF
TRBV11-2	.	TRBJ2-7	.	TGTGCCAGCAGGACTCAAGCGAAGGAGCAGTACTTC	CASRTQAKEQYF